These T cell receptor beta chains were read from a single sample in a study of graft-versus-host responses after intestinal transplantation. Their antigens remain unidentified. The assay was immunoSEQ multiplex PCR, and TCRdb's table has in-frame clones only and misses some. Found here are 35,000 to 45,000 clones, about 95% of them singletons; the top ten hold less than 0.25%. Sequenced material: unstimulated CD8+ T cells sorted from spleen or lymph node cells, taken before transplant. Receptors originate from a human donor who was the organ donor for an intestinal transplant. Both conserved end residues are part of each CDR3. The D gene is left open where the match is weak. A row's size may be missing; if present it is once, few, many or a size class.

size: -
J: TRBJ2-1
D: TRBD2
V: TRBV15
DNA: TGTGCCACCAGCAGAGTGGGTGGGGGGGGTGAGCAGTTCTTC
CDR3: CATSRVGGGGEQFF

size: -
J: TRBJ2-1
D: TRBD2
V: TRBV4-1
DNA: TGCGCCAGCAGCCAAGACCTAGCGGGGGGCTTGTACCACAATGAGCAGTTCTTC
CDR3: CASSQDLAGGLYHNEQFF

size: -
J: TRBJ1-2
D: TRBD1
V: TRBV6-5
DNA: TGTGCCAGCAGGAATCTAGGACAGGGGGCTCGTGGCTACACCTTC
CDR3: CASRNLGQGARGYTF

size: -
J: TRBJ2-1
D: -
V: TRBV14
DNA: TGTGCCAGCAGCCAAGAGGCAGGACAGCTACACAATGAGCAGTTCTTC
CDR3: CASSQEAGQLHNEQFF

size: -
J: TRBJ1-5
D: -
V: TRBV15
DNA: TGTGCCACCAGCAGCCCCCCCGCGGGAGATCAGCCCCAGCATTTT
CDR3: CATSSPPAGDQPQHF

size: once
J: TRBJ2-5
D: TRBD2
V: TRBV7-7
DNA: TGTGCTAGCAGCGCTGGACTAGCGGAGATGTACCAAGAGACCCAGTACTTC
CDR3: CASSAGLAEMYQETQYF

size: -
J: TRBJ2-7
D: -
V: TRBV19
DNA: TGTGCCAGTAGGGCGGGAACAGGGTCCTACGAGCAGTACTTC
CDR3: CASRAGTGSYEQYF

size: -
J: TRBJ1-2
D: TRBD1
V: TRBV4-2
DNA: TGTGCCAGCAGCCGAGGGACAGGGGACTATGGCTACACCTTC
CDR3: CASSRGTGDYGYTF

size: -
J: TRBJ2-1
D: TRBD2
V: TRBV11-1
DNA: TGTGCCAGCAGCTTAGCGCTAGCGGGGGGGCCCTCCTACAATGAGCAGTTCTTC
CDR3: CASSLALAGGPSYNEQFF

size: -
J: TRBJ2-5
D: -
V: TRBV4-1
DNA: TGCGCCAGCAGCCAAGATACAGGGATTCGGGAGACCCAGTACTTC
CDR3: CASSQDTGIRETQYF

size: -
J: TRBJ1-2
D: -
V: TRBV21-1
DNA: TGTGCCAGCACCACGGGACAGGGGGTAGGCTACACCTTC
CDR3: CASTTGQGVGYTF

size: -
J: TRBJ2-7
D: -
V: TRBV9
DNA: TGTGCCAGCAGCCCAGGGGGGGGGCCTTCGTCTAAAAATCAGTACTTC
CDR3: CASSPGGGPSSKNQYF

size: few
J: TRBJ1-1
D: TRBD1
V: TRBV5-1
DNA: TGCGCCAGCAGCCAACGGACAGGGGGCACTGAAGCTTTCTTT
CDR3: CASSQRTGGTEAFF

size: -
J: TRBJ2-7
D: -
V: TRBV7-9
DNA: TGTGCCAGCAGCTTAGCCTCCGGGACACCCTACGAGCAGTACTTC
CDR3: CASSLASGTPYEQYF

size: -
J: TRBJ1-5
D: -
V: TRBV2
DNA: TGTGCCAGCAGTGATTTATCCCCCCAGGAGGGGTCGAGCAATCAGCCCCAGCATTTT
CDR3: CASSDLSPQEGSSNQPQHF

size: -
J: TRBJ1-2
D: TRBD1
V: TRBV4-1
DNA: TGCGCCAGCAGCCAAACGGCAGGGGGCGGCTATGGCTACACCTTC
CDR3: CASSQTAGGGYGYTF

size: -
J: TRBJ1-2
D: TRBD1
V: TRBV5-5
DNA: TGTGCCAGCAGCCCCCGGGACAGGGTCGGATTCTATGGCTACACCTTC
CDR3: CASSPRDRVGFYGYTF

size: -
J: TRBJ2-7
D: -
V: TRBV19
DNA: TGTGCCAGTAGTACCGGCCTGCGGTCCTACGAGCAGTACTTC
CDR3: CASSTGLRSYEQYF

size: -
J: TRBJ1-6
D: -
V: TRBV5-4
DNA: TGTGCCAGCAGTTCGGGTGACAGTTATAATTCACCCCTCCACTTT
CDR3: CASSSGDSYNSPLHF

size: -
J: TRBJ2-1
D: -
V: TRBV9
DNA: TGTGCCAGCAGCGTTGGACGCGCCCCCGAGCAGTTCTTC
CDR3: CASSVGRAPEQFF

size: few
J: TRBJ2-7
D: -
V: TRBV7-2
DNA: TGTGCCAGCAGCCCCATCCTAATGGGGGCCGAGCAGTACTTC
CDR3: CASSPILMGAEQYF

size: -
J: TRBJ1-1
D: TRBD1
V: TRBV10-3
DNA: TGTGCCATCAGGGGGACAGAGACGAACACTGAAGCTTTCTTT
CDR3: CAIRGTETNTEAFF